This is a list of T cell receptor beta chains from one sample in a study of shared clonotypes between healthy human individuals. The assay was immunoSEQ multiplex PCR, and TCRdb's table has in-frame clones only and misses some. The sample has hundreds of thousands of clones, 95% to 98% seen once. Input material: naive CD8+ T cells sorted from blood. Receptors were obtained from a man aged 25-45 years in good health. CDR3s include the opening cysteine and the closing phenylalanine or tryptophan. Each record gives: clone size, V gene, D gene, J gene, CDR3 protein, CDR3 DNA. A D gene is named only where the DNA matches it firmly. Clone size is not always given. Where it is, it says once, few, many or a class for expanded clones.

>-|TRBV5-8|-|TRBJ1-4
CASSLQSGGHEKLFF
TGTGCCAGCAGCCTCCAATCGGGAGGTCATGAAAAACTGTTTTTT
>-|TRBV6-1|TRBD1|TRBJ2-7
CASSSRDRVPYEQYF
TGTGCCAGCAGTTCCCGGGACAGGGTACCCTACGAGCAGTACTTC
>-|TRBV5-1|-|TRBJ2-1
CASSLARVSVTLSNEQFF
TGCGCCAGCAGCTTGGCAAGGGTTTCCGTAACCCTTAGCAATGAGCAGTTCTTC
>-|TRBV25-1|TRBD1|TRBJ2-1
CASSDRQGANNEQFF
TGTGCCAGCAGTGACCGACAGGGGGCAAACAATGAGCAGTTCTTC
>once|TRBV11-2|-|TRBJ2-7
CASSGRHQDEQYF
TGTGCCAGCAGCGGCAGGCATCAGGACGAGCAGTACTTC
>-|TRBV9|-|TRBJ2-3
CASSAGSGGTADTQYF
TGTGCCAGCAGCGCCGGGTCGGGCGGGACGGCAGATACGCAGTATTTT
>-|TRBV7-9|-|TRBJ1-2
CASSLLQGGDYGYTF
TGTGCCAGCAGCTTGCTACAGGGTGGGGACTATGGCTACACCTTC
>-|TRBV27|TRBD2|TRBJ2-2
CASKGLAGTGELFF
TGTGCCAGCAAGGGACTAGCGGGAACCGGGGAGCTGTTTTTT
>-|TRBV19|TRBD1|TRBJ2-1
CASSPGTGFNEQFF
TGTGCCAGTAGCCCGGGGACAGGGTTCAATGAGCAGTTCTTC
>-|TRBV27|-|TRBJ1-5
CASSLYGYSNQPQHF
TGTGCCAGCAGTTTATACGGTTATAGCAATCAGCCCCAGCATTTT
>-|TRBV7-8|TRBD2|TRBJ2-3
CASSLAASGRAADTQYF
TGTGCCAGCAGCTTAGCTGCCAGCGGGAGGGCCGCAGATACGCAGTATTTT
>-|TRBV5-6|TRBD1|TRBJ1-2
CASSKGQGSAYTF
TGTGCCAGCAGCAAAGGACAGGGGAGTGCCTACACCTTC
>-|TRBV6-6|-|TRBJ2-7
CASRLGTYEQYF
TGTGCCAGCAGGTTAGGAACCTACGAGCAGTACTTC